The 30 T cell receptor beta chains reported below all come from one sample, sequenced in a study of cytomegalovirus exposure and HLA in healthy donors. The PCR contained 60 Vbeta and 13 Jbeta primers. Profiling relied on immunoSEQ multiplex PCR, and the TCRdb table lists in-frame clones only, not all of them. The sample carries 110,000 or so clones, 69% recorded once. The source material was PBMCs. The receptors stem from a woman in her seventies in good health and CMV-seropositive.

This clone was picked up a small number of times. The chain carries TRBV13 and TRBJ1-6; no firm D call. Trimming removed 5 bases at V and 7 bases at J, with 12 bases between. Germline-derived CDR1 and CDR2 are PRHDT and FYEKMQ (reference sequence). This CDR3 is built from 14 residues. The CDR3 reads CASSPQRVNSPLHF. CDR3 bases: TGTGCCAGCAGCCCTCAGAGGGTCAATTCACCCCTCCACTTT.

The V call is TRBV2, the J call TRBJ1-6; D unresolved. The CDR3 has 11 residues. Germline loops: CDR1 SNHLY, CDR2 FYNNEI. The V end lost 4 bases, the J end lost 9 bases, and 4 bases lay between the germline ends. The CDR3 is CASSGSSPLHF. For the CDR3, the DNA is TGTGCCAGCAGTGGGAGTTCACCCCTCCACTTT.

CDR3 sequence: CASSQGLGNSPLHF. Written as DNA, the CDR3 is TGTGCCAGCAGCCAAGGATTGGGCAATTCACCCCTCCACTTT. The J gene is TRBJ1-6, the V gene TRBV14; D remains unclear. The CDR3 is 14 amino acids. Germline V gene data show CDR1 as SGHDN and CDR2 as FVKESK. Trimming left V 1 base short and J 7 bases short, with 8 bases between. Drawing the rest from reference TRBV14 and TRBJ1-6, the complete variable domain is EAGVTQFPSHSVIEKGQTVTLRCDPISGHDNLYWYRRVMGKEIKFLLHFVKESKQDESGMPNNRFLAERTGGTYSTLKVQPAELEDSGVYFCASSQGLGNSPLHFGNGTRLTVT.

This clone was counted only a few times. The genes are TRBV5-8 and TRBJ2-7, with D possibly being TRBD1 (6 bases). V was cut by 5 bases and J by 0 bases, with 15 bases left in between. The germline V gene encodes CDR1 SGHTS and CDR2 YDEGEE. This CDR3 contains 15 residues. CDR3 nucleotide sequence: TGTGCCAGCAGTAGGCAGACAGGCCTCTCCTACGAGCAGTACTTC. It yields the protein CASSRQTGLSYEQYF.

J is TRBJ2-1 and V is TRBV7-3; D uncertain. The length of the CDR3 is 14 residues. V lost 5 bases and J lost 0, with 8 bases in between. The V gene's germline CDR1 is SGHTA and CDR2 FQGTGA. The CDR3: CASSPVRSYNEQFF. CDR3 in DNA: TGTGCCAGCAGCCCTGTCCGCTCCTACAATGAGCAGTTCTTC.

The rearrangement joins TRBV2 to TRBJ1-2; 8 nucleotides match TRBD1. V was pared by 2 bases and J by 6 bases, with 11 bases of the junction left unmatched. The CDR3 runs to 16 residues. Germline assignment: CDR1 SNHLY and CDR2 FYNNEI. CDR3 residues: CASSESLRDRRNGYTF. The CDR3 DNA reads as TGTGCCAGCAGTGAATCGCTGAGGGACAGGAGGAATGGCTACACCTTC.

The genes are TRBV30 and TRBJ1-3; a possible D gene is TRBD1 (5 bases). Germline-derived CDR1 and CDR2 are GTSNPN and SVGIG (reference sequence). This CDR3 region has 12 residues. V lost 1 base and J lost 8, with 9 bases in between. The CDR3 reads CAWSAPGDTIYF. The CDR3 DNA reads as TGTGCCTGGAGTGCGCCGGGGGACACCATATATTTT.

The chain links TRBV7-9 to TRBJ1-4; D remains ambiguous. The V end was cut by 3 bases, the J end by 12 bases, with 14 bases between. The CDR3 loop spans 13 amino acids. Germline CDR1 is SEHNR and CDR2 is FQNEAQ (reference sequence). CDR3 in amino acids: CASSFGRVGELFF. The DNA for the CDR3 is TGTGCCAGCAGCTTCGGGAGGGTTGGAGAACTGTTTTTT.

The chain uses TRBV30 and TRBJ2-2; D is unclear. The V and J ends lost 5 bases and 2 bases respectively, with 6 bases between them. Germline CDR1 and CDR2: GTSNPN and SVGIG (reference sequence). This CDR3 spans 12 amino acids. The CDR3 DNA sequence: TGTGCCTGGGGAGTCAACACCGGGGAGCTGTTTTTT. Protein sequence: CAWGVNTGELFF.

V and J are TRBV4-2 and TRBJ2-1; 11 nucleotides match TRBD1. Germline V gives CDR1 LGHNA, CDR2 YNFKEQ. The ends lost 0 bases at V and 8 bases at J; junction bases unmatched: 15. The CDR3 covers 19 residues. The CDR3 reads CASSQDFTGSDRGPDEQFF. The CDR3 nucleotides are TGTGCCAGCAGCCAAGATTTCACCGGATCGGACAGGGGGCCCGATGAGCAGTTCTTC.

The rearrangement uses TRBV27 and TRBJ1-2; 12 bases map to TRBD1. The CDR3 extends over 14 amino acids. V lost 8 bases and J lost 7; bases outside the gene matches: 8. The V gene's germline CDR1 is MNHEY and CDR2 SMNVEV (reference sequence). The CDR3 here is CASAGTGGAFGYTF. CDR3 bases: TGTGCCAGCGCCGGGACAGGGGGCGCATTTGGCTACACCTTC.

The chain has TRBV6-6 and TRBJ1-6, with 8 positions matching TRBD1. CDR1 is MNHNY, CDR2 SVGAGI, per germline (reference sequence). The ends lost 3 bases at V and 8 bases at J; junction bases unmatched: 3. CDR3 size: 14 residues. The CDR3 here is CASSYLTGDSPLHF. DNA for the CDR3: TGTGCCAGCAGTTATTTGACAGGGGATTCACCCCTCCACTTT.

The chain has TRBV4-3 and TRBJ1-5, with D perhaps matching TRBD1 (6 bases). The CDR3 contains 15 residues. Trimming took off 0 bases at V and 5 bases at J, with 11 bases between the two ends. Germline values: CDR1 LGHNA, CDR2 YSLEER. The chain's CDR3 is CASSQDLDSYQPQHF. The CDR3 region has the DNA TGCGCCAGCAGCCAAGATCTGGACAGCTATCAGCCCCAGCATTTT.

This chain uses TRBV27 with TRBJ2-3; 9 bases match TRBD2. The CDR3 contains 17 residues. CDR1 is MNHEY and CDR2 is SMNVEV in the germline V gene (reference sequence). Trimming cost V 4 bases and J 2 bases; bases outside gene matches: 10. The CDR3 loop is CASSSIRAGGNTDTQYF. The CDR3 DNA reads as TGTGCCAGCAGTTCCATAAGAGCGGGGGGCAACACAGATACGCAGTATTTT.

The rearrangement links TRBV5-1 to TRBJ2-2, with TRBD1 matching over 8 bases. The J segment lost 3 bases and the V segment lost 1 base, leaving 5 bases of the junction unmatched. The CDR3 is 16 amino acids. The germline V gene has CDR1 SGHRS and CDR2 YFSETQ. The CDR3 DNA sequence: TGCGCCAGCAGCTTGCCCGGGACAGGCTACACCGGGGAGCTGTTTTTT. Its protein product is CASSLPGTGYTGELFF.

The rearrangement uses TRBV19 and TRBJ1-2, with 7 bases fitting TRBD1. CDR3 length: 14 residues. With V trimmed by 4 bases and J by 4 bases, 6 bases remained unmatched. Germline V gene lookup returns CDR1 LNHDA and CDR2 SQIVND (reference sequence). CDR3 DNA: TGTGCCAGTAGTAGCGGACAGGCGGTCTATGGCTACACCTTC. This translates into CASSSGQAVYGYTF. The full variable domain, rest sourced from reference TRBV19 and TRBJ1-2, is DGGITQSPKYLFRKEGQNVTLSCEQNLNHDAMYWYRQDPGQGLRLIYYSQIVNDFQKGDIAEGYSVSREKKESFPLTVTSAQKNPTAFYLCASSSGQAVYGYTFGSGTRLTVV.

This clone was observed a single time. The chain couples TRBV10-3 to TRBJ1-1; a possible D gene is TRBD1 (5 bases). This CDR3 is built from 15 residues. In germline, CDR1 is ENHRY, CDR2 SYGVKD. Trimming cost V 7 bases and J 1 base, with 16 bases left between them. DNA of the CDR3: TGTGCCATCACCCCTGGAGGGACCCCGAACACTGAAGCTTTCTTT. It yields the protein CAITPGGTPNTEAFF.

A remark on this clone: One end of the junction fails to match germline, which may point to a read error. The rearrangement uses TRBV10-3 and TRBJ2-3; D may be TRBD1 (5 bases). This CDR3 has 13 residues. Per the germline V gene, CDR1 is ENHRY and CDR2 is SYGVKD. The CDR3 spells CAISGLGLDAQYF. In DNA form, the CDR3 reads TGTGCCATCAGTGGGTTGGGGCTAGATGCGCAGTATTTT.

This clone was counted between two and nine times. The genes are TRBV7-2 and TRBJ2-1, with D possibly TRBD2 on 5 matching bases. This CDR3 is built from 16 residues. Germline CDR1 reads SGHTA; CDR2 reads FQGNSA. Deletions cut 2 bases from V and 7 bases from J, with 18 bases between. The CDR3 protein is CASSLRAGGGMNEQFF. The CDR3 coding sequence is TGTGCCAGCAGCTTAAGGGCAGGCGGAGGTATGAATGAGCAGTTCTTC.

The chain has TRBV27 and TRBJ2-2; 8 nucleotides line up with TRBD1. Germline-derived CDR1 and CDR2 are MNHEY and SMNVEV (reference sequence). CDR3 size: 15 residues. Trimming took 4 bases from V and 4 from J; bases not matched to a gene: 5. The DNA for the CDR3 is TGTGCCAGCAGTTCAGGGGGCGCGGGCACCGGGGAGCTGTTTTTT. Amino acid sequence: CASSSGGAGTGELFF.

V usage is TRBV16 and J usage is TRBJ1-4; 8 positions agree with TRBD1. Trimming took 4 bases from V and 4 from J; bases not matched to a gene: 5. This CDR3 is built from 15 residues. CDR1 is KGHSY, CDR2 FQNENV, per germline. CDR3 nucleotides: TGTGCCAGCAGCCCCCGGGGGACAGGTAATGAAAAACTGTTTTTT. It specifies CASSPRGTGNEKLFF.

The rearrangement uses TRBV18 and TRBJ2-3, with a possible D match to TRBD1 (6 bases). Deletions cut 5 bases from V and 0 bases from J, with 9 bases between. The germline V gene encodes CDR1 KGHSH and CDR2 LQKENI. This CDR3 has 14 residues. The CDR3 sequence: CASSATGSTDTQYF. CDR3 DNA sequence: TGTGCCAGCTCAGCGACAGGAAGCACAGATACGCAGTATTTT.

The CDR3 DNA sequence: TGTGCCAGCAGTCCATGGACTAGCGGGGGCAATGAGCAGTTCTTC. It encodes CASSPWTSGGNEQFF. J is TRBJ2-1 and V is TRBV27; 13 nucleotides line up with TRBD2. Germline V lookup: CDR1 MNHEY, CDR2 SMNVEV (reference sequence). The CDR3 length is 15 residues. V gave up 5 bases and J gave up 6 bases; unmatched junction bases: 4.

Only a few counts were recorded for this clone. The chain employs TRBV6-1 and TRBJ2-4, with 8 bases identical to TRBD2. V lost 1 base and J lost 9; bases outside the gene matches: 5. The germline CDR1 and CDR2 sequences are MNHNS and SASEGT. The CDR3 has 14 amino acids. Here the CDR3 reads CASSEEAGDGIQYF. DNA for the CDR3: TGTGCCAGCAGTGAAGAAGCGGGGGACGGCATTCAGTACTTC.

V usage is TRBV23-1 and J usage is TRBJ1-3; TRBD1 might be the D (6 bases). TRBV23-1 has ORF status, its function being uncertain. Trimming stripped 4 bases from V and 4 bases from J, with 17 bases between. This CDR3 region has 16 residues. CDR3 nucleotide sequence: TGCGCCAGCAGTCCCGAGGGGGGGGCGCGAGGAAACACCATATATTTT. This sequence encodes CASSPEGGARGNTIYF.

The chain uses TRBV2 and TRBJ2-5, with 9 bases lining up with TRBD2. The CDR3 loop spans 14 amino acids. Germline V gene lookup returns CDR1 SNHLY and CDR2 FYNNEI. V was clipped by 8 bases and J by 5 bases; unmatched bases: 9. CDR3 region: CASVGGGAGETQYF. The CDR3, as DNA: TGTGCCAGCGTCGGCGGGGGGGCCGGGGAGACCCAGTACTTC.

The chain recombines TRBV10-1 with TRBJ2-5; unclear D gene. V was clipped by 6 bases and J by 2 bases, with 10 bases between them. The CDR3 totals 13 residues. CDR1 WNHNN and CDR2 SYGVQD come from the germline V gene (reference sequence). As DNA, the CDR3 is TGCGCCAGCAGCATGACTCCTCAAGAGACCCAGTACTTC. This sequence encodes CASSMTPQETQYF.

This chain uses TRBV10-3 with TRBJ2-3; D gene unclear. V was clipped by 3 bases and J by 2 bases, with 3 bases between them. CDR1 ENHRY and CDR2 SYGVKD come from the germline V gene. This CDR3 comprises 12 residues. The CDR3 region is CAISDYTDTQYF. The CDR3 nucleotides read TGTGCCATCAGTGACTACACAGATACGCAGTATTTT.

This sequence joins TRBV5-8 and TRBJ1-5; 12 positions match TRBD1. The CDR3 loop spans 16 amino acids. J was trimmed by 7 bases and V by 4 bases; bases with no gene match: 9. Germline V gene lookup returns CDR1 SGHTS and CDR2 YDEGEE. As DNA, the CDR3 is TGTGCCAGCAGCGCCGCCGGGACAGGGGGCCACCAGCCCCAGCATTTT. Translation gives CASSAAGTGGHQPQHF.

This clone was counted a single time. The chain uses TRBV9 and TRBJ1-2; D unclear. This CDR3 contains 14 residues. V lost 0 bases and J lost 1, with 7 bases in between. Germline V CDR1 and CDR2: SGDLS, YYNGEE. The CDR3 is CASSVVQDNYGYTF. For the CDR3, the DNA is TGTGCCAGCAGCGTAGTTCAGGATAACTATGGCTACACCTTC.